This is a list of T cell receptor beta chains from one sample in a study of OX40 agonist ivuxolimab in advanced cancers. The table came from immunoSEQ multiplex PCR; TCRdb's copy has only in-frame clones and leaves some out. The sample contains some 87,000 clones, roughly 84% of which appear only once. Sample: CD4+ or CD8+ T cells sorted from blood, taken in a trial of the OX40 agonist ivuxolimab. The receptors shown here come from an adult with an advanced solid tumor such as melanoma, head and neck, liver or kidney cancer. Each CDR3 is given with its conserved first and last residue. The D gene is left open where the match is weak. Clone sizes are given selectively: once, few, many, or a class where the clone is expanded.

CASSSTGSPKETQYF,TGTGCCAGCAGCTCCACTGGGTCCCCTAAAGAGACCCAGTACTTC,15,NA,NA,TRBV5-5,TRBJ2-5
CASRDPGLGEETQYF,TGTGCCAGCAGAGACCCCGGCCTAGGGGAAGAGACCCAGTACTTC,15,NA,NA,TRBV6-6,TRBJ2-5
CASSVTGEGNQPQHF,TGTGCCAGCAGCGTGACAGGGGAGGGGAATCAGCCCCAGCATTTT,15,once,TRBD1,TRBV9,TRBJ1-5
CASSPDRVLGEKLFF,TGTGCCAGTAGTCCGGACAGGGTTTTGGGCGAAAAACTGTTTTTT,15,NA,TRBD1,TRBV19,TRBJ1-4
CASGRLEGSEAFF,TGTGCCAGCGGGAGACTAGAGGGGTCTGAAGCTTTCTTT,13,NA,NA,TRBV6-6,TRBJ1-1
CATALGGDSNQPQHF,TGTGCCACCGCCTTAGGGGGGGATAGCAATCAGCCCCAGCATTTT,15,once,NA,TRBV10-3,TRBJ1-5
CASSRNTQGDTQYF,TGTGCCAGCAGCCGAAATACACAGGGAGATACGCAGTATTTT,14,NA,NA,TRBV11-2,TRBJ2-3
CASSIPDRVGQYF,TGTGCCAGTAGTATCCCCGACAGGGTAGGGCAGTATTTT,13,NA,TRBD1,TRBV19,TRBJ2-3
CASSLGAVNQPQHF,TGTGCCAGCAGCTTGGGAGCTGTTAATCAGCCCCAGCATTTT,14,NA,NA,TRBV5-6,TRBJ1-5
CASSFKGAPTDTQYF,TGTGCCAGCAGCTTTAAGGGGGCCCCCACAGATACGCAGTATTTT,15,NA,TRBD1,TRBV9,TRBJ2-3
CASSLAGFSGNTIYF,TGTGCCAGCAGCTTAGCGGGGTTCTCTGGAAACACCATATATTTT,15,NA,NA,TRBV7-8,TRBJ1-3
CASSRSGGGETQYF,TGTGCCAGCAGTCGGTCGGGGGGTGGGGAGACCCAGTACTTC,14,once,TRBD2,TRBV27,TRBJ2-5
CASSLNRGTPGELFF,TGCGCCAGCAGCTTGAACAGGGGGACGCCCGGGGAGCTGTTTTTT,15,NA,TRBD1,TRBV5-1,TRBJ2-2
CASSYYPRGWGEKLFF,TGTGCCAGCAGTTACTACCCTCGGGGGTGGGGTGAAAAACTGTTTTTT,16,NA,NA,TRBV6-5,TRBJ1-4
CASSLTIQGQETQYF,TGTGCCAGCAGTTTAACGATACAGGGGCAAGAGACCCAGTACTTC,15,NA,TRBD1,TRBV28,TRBJ2-5
CASSYGTNTEAFF,TGTGCCAGCAGTTACGGCACGAACACTGAAGCTTTCTTT,13,NA,NA,TRBV6-6,TRBJ1-1
CASSLWTGVQQDQPQHF,TGTGCCAGCAGCTTGTGGACAGGGGTTCAACAGGATCAGCCCCAGCATTTT,17,NA,TRBD1,TRBV7-8,TRBJ1-5
CAISLNPTAYGYTF,TGTGCCATCAGCCTAAATCCCACCGCCTATGGCTACACCTTC,14,NA,NA,TRBV10-3,TRBJ1-2
CASSEALRGSGYF,TGTGCCAGCAGTGAAGCGCTGAGGGGTTCTGGGTACTTC,13,NA,NA,TRBV2,TRBJ2-7
CASSQEGGGTSPLHF,TGTGCCAGCAGCCAAGAGGGAGGGGGGACTTCACCCCTCCACTTT,15,NA,NA,TRBV4-2,TRBJ1-6
CASSLLGGGGTDTQYF,TGTGCCAGCAGCTTACTTGGCGGGGGCGGCACAGATACGCAGTATTTT,16,NA,NA,TRBV11-2,TRBJ2-3
CASRGQYSNQPQHF,TGTGCCAGCCGCGGCCAGTATAGCAATCAGCCCCAGCATTTT,14,NA,NA,TRBV6-5,TRBJ1-5
CASSSTELQPQHF,TGTGCCAGCAGCTCGACAGAGTTACAGCCCCAGCATTTT,13,NA,NA,TRBV7-8,TRBJ1-5
CASSVGGPNSNQPQHF,TGTGCCAGCAGCGTAGGAGGGCCCAATAGCAATCAGCCCCAGCATTTT,16,NA,NA,TRBV9,TRBJ1-5
CASSFQDRVEDEQFF,TGTGCCAGCAGCTTCCAGGACAGGGTGGAGGATGAGCAGTTCTTC,15,NA,TRBD1,TRBV5-6,TRBJ2-1
CASLTVFNEKLFF,TGTGCCAGTTTGACAGTTTTCAATGAAAAACTGTTTTTT,13,few,NA,TRBV27,TRBJ1-4
CASSWEGNTEAFF,TGCGCCAGCAGCTGGGAAGGGAACACTGAAGCTTTCTTT,13,once,NA,TRBV5-1,TRBJ1-1
CASSLTSLNEQFF,TGTGCCAGCAGCTTAACTTCCCTGAATGAGCAGTTCTTC,13,NA,NA,TRBV7-3,TRBJ2-1
CASTDGWRGTGELFF,TGTGCCAGCACCGACGGCTGGCGAGGCACCGGGGAGCTGTTTTTT,15,NA,NA,TRBV6-6,TRBJ2-2
CASSLDAGVYEQYF,TGTGCCAGCAGCTTAGATGCGGGGGTCTACGAGCAGTACTTC,14,NA,TRBD2,TRBV7-8,TRBJ2-7
CASSLGRGVYYENTIYF,TGTGCCAGCAGCTTAGGGCGGGGTGTCTACTATGAAAACACCATATATTTT,17,NA,NA,TRBV11-2,TRBJ1-3
CASSLTSGVSHQETQYF,TGCGCCAGCAGCTTAACTAGCGGAGTTTCACACCAAGAGACCCAGTACTTC,17,NA,TRBD2,TRBV5-1,TRBJ2-5
CASSSGTSGVETQYF,TGCGCCAGCAGCTCCGGGACTAGCGGGGTAGAGACCCAGTACTTC,15,NA,TRBD2,TRBV5-1,TRBJ2-5
CSVDTGPRYGYTF,TGCAGCGTTGACACCGGACCACGCTATGGCTACACCTTC,13,NA,NA,TRBV29-1,TRBJ1-2
CASGLDSGQGQETQYF,TGTGCTAGTGGTTTGGACTCGGGACAGGGTCAAGAGACCCAGTACTTC,16,NA,TRBD1,TRBV12-5,TRBJ2-5
CASSMSPRGLSSPYNEQFF,TGTGCCAGTAGTATGTCCCCTAGGGGCCTGAGTTCCCCTTACAATGAGCAGTTCTTC,19,NA,NA,TRBV19,TRBJ2-1
CAWSVRKGGRYGYTF,TGTGCCTGGAGTGTACGGAAAGGGGGCCGCTATGGCTACACCTTC,15,NA,TRBD1,TRBV30,TRBJ1-2
CASSLAGGGGELFF,TGTGCCAGCAGCTTAGCAGGGGGCGGCGGGGAGCTGTTTTTT,14,few,TRBD1,TRBV7-9,TRBJ2-2
CAWSWGRTEAFF,TGTGCCTGGAGTTGGGGGAGGACTGAAGCTTTCTTT,12,NA,NA,TRBV30,TRBJ1-1
CASSAGQSRPLYGYTF,TGTGCCAGCAGCGCCGGACAGTCCCGGCCCCTTTATGGCTACACCTTC,16,NA,NA,TRBV9,TRBJ1-2
CASSGYELSSYEQYF,TGTGCCAGCAGCGGCTACGAACTAAGCTCCTACGAGCAGTACTTC,15,once,NA,TRBV6-1,TRBJ2-7
CAWSAGGGNEKLFF,TGTGCCTGGAGTGCTGGGGGAGGGAATGAAAAACTGTTTTTT,14,NA,NA,TRBV30,TRBJ1-4